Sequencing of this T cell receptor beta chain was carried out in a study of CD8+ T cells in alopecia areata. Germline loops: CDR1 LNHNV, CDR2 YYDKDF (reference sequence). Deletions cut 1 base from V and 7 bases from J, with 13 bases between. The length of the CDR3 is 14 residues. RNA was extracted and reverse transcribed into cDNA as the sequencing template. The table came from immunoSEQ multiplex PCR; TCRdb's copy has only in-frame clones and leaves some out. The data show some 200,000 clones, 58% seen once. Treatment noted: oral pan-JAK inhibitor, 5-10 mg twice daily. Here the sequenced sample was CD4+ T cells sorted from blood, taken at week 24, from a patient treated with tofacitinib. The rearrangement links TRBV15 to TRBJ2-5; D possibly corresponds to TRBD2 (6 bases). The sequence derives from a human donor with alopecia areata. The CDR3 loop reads CATSRVFQGGTQYF. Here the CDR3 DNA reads TGTGCCACCAGCAGAGTATTCCAGGGAGGGACCCAGTACTTC.